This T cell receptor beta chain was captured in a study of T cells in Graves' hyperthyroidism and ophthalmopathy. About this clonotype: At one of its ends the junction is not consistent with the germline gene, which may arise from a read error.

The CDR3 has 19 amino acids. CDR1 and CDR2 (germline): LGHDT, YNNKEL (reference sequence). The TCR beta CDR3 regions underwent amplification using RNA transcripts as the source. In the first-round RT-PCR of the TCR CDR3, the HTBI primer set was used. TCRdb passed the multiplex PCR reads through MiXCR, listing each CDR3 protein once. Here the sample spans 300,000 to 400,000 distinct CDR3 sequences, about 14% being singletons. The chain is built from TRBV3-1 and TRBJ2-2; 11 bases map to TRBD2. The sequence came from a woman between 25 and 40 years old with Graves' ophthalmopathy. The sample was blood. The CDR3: CASSHLAGGLKTNTGELFF. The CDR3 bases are TGTGCCAGTAGCCACCTAGCGGGGGGCCTAAAAACAAACACCGGGGAGCTGTTTTTT.